A selection of T cell receptor beta chains follows, all from one sample in a study of blood T cell repertoires in COVID-19. Data came from immunoSEQ multiplex PCR; TCRdb stores just in-frame clones and leaves some out. The sample lists approximately 310,000 clones, 80% to 90% occurring once. Sample: peripheral blood. The receptors come from a man aged 45-60 years with active or convalescent COVID-19. CDR3s include the opening cysteine and the closing phenylalanine or tryptophan. The D gene is left open where the match is weak. Part of the rows lack a size; the others show once, few, many or a class for expanded clones.

>TRBV28|TRBJ2-3|-|-
TGTGCCACCACACGATTCAGCACAGATACGCAGTATTTT
CATTRFSTDTQYF
>TRBV7-2|TRBJ1-2|-|-
TGTGCCAGCAGCTTAACCCCCGGGATTAACTATGGCTACACCTTC
CASSLTPGINYGYTF
>TRBV4-2|TRBJ1-1|-|-
TGTGCCAGCAGCCAAGTGACTGCGTACATGAACACTGAAGCTTTCTTT
CASSQVTAYMNTEAFF
>TRBV27|TRBJ1-5|TRBD1|-
TGTGCCAGCAGCACTGACAGGGAACAGCCCCAGCATTTT
CASSTDREQPQHF
>TRBV4-3|TRBJ2-5|TRBD2|-
TGCGCCAGCAGCCAAGATGTTCCTAGCGGGGGAGGGGTTGAGACCCAGTACTTC
CASSQDVPSGGGVETQYF
>TRBV6-5|TRBJ1-6|-|-
TGTGCCAGCAGTTACTCGGGGGGTAGTTCACCCCTCCACTTT
CASSYSGGSSPLHF
>TRBV28|TRBJ1-2|-|-
TGTGCCAGCAGTTCCAGTGGACAGAACTATGGCTACACCTTC
CASSSSGQNYGYTF
>TRBV4-1|TRBJ1-1|-|few
TGCGCCAGCAGCCAAGATCAGTCGAACACTGAAGCTTTCTTT
CASSQDQSNTEAFF
>TRBV7-9|TRBJ2-1|-|-
TGTGCCAGCAGCTTAGGTGGGGGGTTATACAATGAGCAGTTCTTC
CASSLGGGLYNEQFF
>TRBV18|TRBJ2-5|TRBD2|-
TGTGCCAGCTCACCAAGGTACGAAGTAGCGGGAGGAGGAGAGACCCAGTACTTC
CASSPRYEVAGGGETQYF
>TRBV12-3/TRBV12-4|TRBJ1-5|-|-
TGTGCCAGCAGTTTGGCAGGGGATCAGCCCCAGCATTTT
CASSLAGDQPQHF
>TRBV6-1|TRBJ1-5|TRBD1|-
TGTGCCAGCAGTGAAGCTGACAGGGGTCAGCCCCAGCATTTT
CASSEADRGQPQHF